These 28 T cell receptor beta chains came from one sample sequenced in a study of human T cells and chemical hapten exposure. The time point: patch test 1, 2 weeks after DPC sensitization. The treatment denotes: therapeutic diphenylcyclopropenone sensitization with weekly scalp DPC. TCRdb re-called the RACE reads with MiXCR, one entry per CDR3 protein. Seen here are 180,000 or so distinct CDR3 sequences, approximately 14% observed once, and the top ten hold about 1.7%. This sample comprised whole blood, obtained in connection with sensitization to the hapten diphenylcyclopropenone (DPC). These receptors originate from a woman in her 30s with alopecia areata. Some clones in this sample may be carry-over from other donors' samples.

A few counts support this clonotype. This chain connects TRBV7-3 to TRBJ2-2; maybe TRBD1 (6 bases). The V and J ends lost 6 bases and 1 base respectively, with 12 bases between them. The V gene's germline CDR1 is SGHTA and CDR2 FQGTGA. This CDR3 contains 15 residues. The CDR3 here is CASRAGGRNTGELFF. CDR3 sequence (DNA): TGTGCCAGCAGAGCTGGGGGCAGGAACACCGGGGAGCTGTTTTTT.

This clonotype has more than one count but fewer than ten. J is TRBJ2-7 and V is TRBV4-2, with unresolved D. V was cut by 1 base and J by 6 bases, with 10 bases left in between. Per the germline V gene, CDR1 is LGHNA and CDR2 is YNFKEQ. This CDR3 spans 13 amino acids. DNA of the CDR3: TGTGCCAGCAGCCAAGTTCGGGCTGCCGAGCAGTACTTC. Translating it yields CASSQVRAAEQYF.

This sequence joins TRBV28 and TRBJ2-3; unclear D gene. The germline CDR1 and CDR2 sequences are MDHEN and SYDVKM. Trimming took off 1 base at V and 5 bases at J, with 13 bases between the two ends. This CDR3 has 15 amino acids. The CDR3 region is CASSLSAPSQDTQYF. The CDR3 region has the DNA TGTGCCAGCAGTTTATCGGCGCCCTCACAAGATACGCAGTATTTT.

The sample holds a few counts of this clonotype. The chain couples TRBV7-6 to TRBJ2-7; 9 nucleotides match TRBD2. The CDR3 sequence is 16 residues long. The V and J ends lost 8 bases and 7 bases, in that order; junction bases with no gene match: 18. The germline gives CDR1 SGHVS, CDR2 FNYEAQ. CDR3 sequence reads: CASSTPAAGGPLEQYF. CDR3 DNA sequence: TGTGCCAGCTCTACCCCGGCAGCGGGAGGTCCGCTGGAGCAGTACTTC.

The gene calls are TRBV20-1 and TRBJ2-5; 12 bases are shared with TRBD2. V was pared by 8 bases and J by 7 bases, with 11 bases of the junction left unmatched. Germline V lookup: CDR1 DFQATT, CDR2 SNEGSKA (reference sequence). The CDR3 runs 14 residues. CDR3 residues: CSTRTSGNIGTQYF. CDR3 nucleotide sequence: TGCAGTACCCGGACTAGCGGGAACATCGGGACCCAGTACTTC.

The sample holds many counts of this clonotype. The CDR3 here is CASSLYLAGGSGANVLTF. The CDR3 DNA reads as TGTGCCAGCAGTTTGTATCTAGCGGGGGGATCTGGGGCCAACGTCCTGACTTTC. The V and J genes are TRBV12-3 or TRBV12-4 and TRBJ2-6; 11 nucleotides match TRBD2. CDR3 length equals 18 residues. J was trimmed by 1 base and V by 3 bases; bases with no gene match: 5.

A few counts support this clonotype. The chain recombines TRBV24-1 with TRBJ2-6, with D possibly being TRBD1 (6 bases). The CDR3 contains 16 residues. The germline CDR1 and CDR2 sequences are KGHDR and SFDVKD. The V and J ends lost 12 bases and 0 bases respectively, with 17 bases between them. CDR3 residues: CAAASTGHSGANVLTF. The CDR3 DNA sequence: TGTGCCGCCGCCTCGACAGGCCACTCTGGGGCCAACGTCCTGACTTTC.

This sequence joins TRBV3-1 and TRBJ2-1, with 11 bases aligning to TRBD2. With 0 bases clipped from V and 9 bases from J, the junction kept 7 bases outside the gene matches. The CDR3 is made up of 16 amino acids. Germline values: CDR1 LGHDT, CDR2 YNNKEL (reference sequence). CDR3 amino acids: CASSQDRLLAGGEQFF. The CDR3 DNA follows: TGTGCCAGCAGCCAAGATCGTTTGCTAGCGGGAGGTGAGCAGTTCTTC.

This clonotype was seen a handful of times. This chain links TRBV7-6 with TRBJ2-5; tentatively, D is TRBD1 or TRBD2 (6 bases each). V shed 4 bases and J shed 5 bases, with 11 bases lying between them. The CDR3 is 13 residues long. Germline V gene sequence: CDR1 SGHVS, CDR2 FNYEAQ. The CDR3 loop reads CASSSGGRETQYF. The DNA for the CDR3 is TGTGCCAGCAGCTCCGGGGGCCGGGAGACCCAGTACTTC.

The gene calls are TRBV7-2 and TRBJ2-3, with 7 bases lining up with TRBD1. Looked up from germline, CDR1 is SGHTA and CDR2 is FQGNSA. CDR3 size: 13 residues. After removal of 5 bases from V and 9 bases from J, the junction contained 8 bases not matched to a gene. This CDR3 is CASSPQQGTTQYF. DNA of the CDR3: TGTGCCAGCAGCCCACAACAGGGGACGACGCAGTATTTT.

This clonotype was found many times. The J gene is TRBJ2-7, the V gene TRBV6-2 or TRBV6-3; perhaps D is TRBD1 or TRBD2 (5 bases each). The V and J ends lost 8 bases and 2 bases respectively, with 10 bases between them. This CDR3 spans 12 amino acids. Germline V gives CDR1 MNHEY, CDR2 SVGEGT. The CDR3 region has the DNA TGTGCCAGCGAGGGGCAGACCTACGAGCAGTACTTC. It translates to CASEGQTYEQYF.

V is TRBV4-1 and J is TRBJ2-3; D possibly corresponds to TRBD2 (6 bases). This CDR3 is built from 16 residues. The ends were cut back, 2 bases at V and 4 bases at J, with 16 bases in the middle. Germline values: CDR1 MGHRA, CDR2 YSYEKL. CDR3 in amino acids: CASSQPGTAVADTQYF. The CDR3 DNA reads TGCGCCAGCAGCCAACCCGGGACTGCCGTCGCAGATACGCAGTATTTT.

As for this clonotype: A read error may explain this, as a much larger clone is one base away. The limits of the CDR3 on the DNA are not certain, so only TCRdb's listed CDR3 is given. This rearrangement joins TRBV7-6 to TRBJ1-5; TRBD1 is the table's D call and was not checked against the DNA. In germline, CDR1 is SGHVS, CDR2 FNYEAQ. The CDR3 extends over 16 residues, inclusive of both ends. The CDR3 is CVSSFGPGYSNQPQHF.

The J gene is TRBJ2-5, the V gene TRBV5-1; 8 nucleotides agree with TRBD2. There are 15 residues in the CDR3. V dropped 7 bases and J dropped 2; count of bases not matched to a gene: 10. The V gene's germline CDR1 is SGHRS and CDR2 YFSETQ. Here the CDR3 reads CASQEASGGQETQYF. The CDR3, as DNA: TGCGCCAGCCAAGAAGCCAGCGGGGGTCAAGAGACCCAGTACTTC.

This clonotype has a count of ten or more. CDR3 in DNA: TGCAGCTACCGGACAGGGTCTAATGAAAAACTGTTTTTT. This translates into CSYRTGSNEKLFF. V gene TRBV29-1 combines with J gene TRBJ1-4, with 8 bases matching TRBD1. This CDR3 is built from 13 residues. Germline trimming cut 8 bases from V and 3 bases from J; bases unmatched to any gene: 5. CDR1 is SQVTM and CDR2 is ANQGSEA in the germline V gene.

This clonotype was seen at least ten times. The rearrangement uses TRBV14 and TRBJ1-4; D remains unclear. V was shortened by 1 base and J by 0 bases, with 6 bases between the two germline ends. Germline lookup yields CDR1 SGHDN and CDR2 FVKESK. CDR3 size: 15 residues. The CDR3 nucleotides are TGTGCCAGCAGCCAAGCACTAGCAACTAATGAAAAACTGTTTTTT. Translation: CASSQALATNEKLFF.

This clonotype has ten or more counts. The V and J genes are TRBV7-2 and TRBJ1-1; unclear D gene. Trimming cost V 2 bases and J 7 bases, with 8 bases left between them. The CDR3 extends over 12 amino acids. Germline CDR1 SGHTA, CDR2 FQGNSA. CDR3 amino acids: CASSLLTVEAFF. The CDR3 bases are TGTGCCAGCAGCTTACTTACGGTTGAAGCTTTCTTT.

The chain's CDR3 is CATRDRGTDTQYF. The CDR3 DNA sequence: TGTGCCACCCGGGACAGGGGGACAGATACGCAGTATTTT. This rearrangement joins TRBV28 to TRBJ2-3, with 11 nucleotides matching TRBD1. This CDR3 has 13 residues. Germline values: CDR1 MDHEN, CDR2 SYDVKM. V shed 10 bases and J 3 bases; nucleotides not matched to a gene: 3.

The chain uses TRBV18 and TRBJ1-1; possibly TRBD1 for D (5 bases). The CDR3 has 15 amino acids. Germline-derived CDR1 and CDR2 are KGHSH and LQKENI. Trimming shortened V by 1 base and J by 0 bases, and 9 bases separated the two germline ends. The chain's CDR3 is CASSPQGSMNTEAFF. The CDR3, as DNA: TGTGCCAGCTCACCACAGGGGAGTATGAACACTGAAGCTTTCTTT.

This clonotype was seen repeatedly, ten times or more. The genes are TRBV6-5 and TRBJ1-6, with D uncertain. The V and J ends lost 0 bases and 7 bases respectively, with 10 bases between them. The CDR3 runs to 15 residues. Germline V lookup: CDR1 MNHEY, CDR2 SVGAGI. DNA for the CDR3: TGTGCCAGCAGTTACTCGAGCATGGGGAATTCACCCCTCCACTTT. Translation gives CASSYSSMGNSPLHF.

The J gene is TRBJ1-6, the V gene TRBV18, with D unclear. Trimming pared 2 bases from V and 4 bases from J, leaving 15 bases between. In germline, CDR1 is KGHSH, CDR2 LQKENI. The CDR3 totals 17 residues. The CDR3 region is CASSPMEAAAYNSPLHF. As DNA, the CDR3 is TGTGCCAGCTCACCAATGGAGGCGGCAGCTTATAATTCACCCCTCCACTTT.

This clonotype was observed a few times. The rearrangement joins TRBV20-1 to TRBJ1-5; possibly TRBD1 for D (6 bases). The CDR3 spans 16 residues. Trimming left V 2 bases short and J 2 bases short, with 16 bases between. Germline CDR1 is DFQATT and CDR2 is SNEGSKA (reference sequence). CDR3 in amino acids: CSARIRGKGGNQPQHF. CDR3 nucleotide sequence: TGCAGTGCTAGAATCCGGGGCAAGGGGGGCAATCAGCCCCAGCATTTT.

The chain uses TRBV20-1 and TRBJ2-7; D perhaps matches TRBD2 (5 bases). V lost 1 base and J 5 bases, leaving 21 bases between the germline ends. CDR1 and CDR2 from the germline V gene are DFQATT and SNEGSKA (reference sequence). The CDR3 is made up of 16 amino acids. CDR3 in amino acids: CSARAQGGLLGNEQYF. CDR3 bases: TGCAGTGCTAGAGCCCAAGGAGGACTCCTTGGGAACGAGCAGTACTTC.

This clonotype was counted a few times. The rearrangement links TRBV18 to TRBJ2-2; D not resolved. This CDR3 has 13 amino acids. Germline CDR1 is KGHSH and CDR2 is LQKENI. Trimming stripped 4 bases from V and 6 bases from J, with 9 bases between. CDR3 protein: CASSRANSGELFF. In DNA form, the CDR3 reads TGTGCCAGCTCACGGGCCAACTCCGGGGAGCTGTTTTTT.

In its sample, this clonotype was seen a few times. The rearrangement links TRBV5-4 to TRBJ1-1; possible D gene TRBD1, 5 bases. The germline V gene encodes CDR1 SGHNT and CDR2 YYREEE (reference sequence). The V gene lost 4 bases and the J gene lost 5 bases, with 12 bases spanning the gap. The CDR3 loop spans 13 amino acids. DNA of the CDR3: TGTGCCAGCAGCCGCGACAGCGAGACTGAAGCTTTCTTT. The encoded protein is CASSRDSETEAFF.

This clonotype was picked up many times. The chain links TRBV12-3 or TRBV12-4 to TRBJ1-1; unclear D gene. Trimming took 3 bases from V and 5 from J, leaving 16 bases between them. The CDR3 has 15 amino acids. The CDR3 sequence: CASSFLADLGTEAFF. In DNA form, the CDR3 reads TGTGCCAGCAGTTTCCTGGCCGACCTGGGAACTGAAGCTTTCTTT.

The J gene is TRBJ2-7, the V gene TRBV12-3 or TRBV12-4; tentative D call: TRBD1 (6 bases). The CDR3 covers 13 residues. V lost 7 bases, J lost 5 bases, and 15 bases lay in between. CDR3 nucleotides: TGTGCCAGCACGGAACAGGGTATGAACGAGCAGTACTTC. It yields the protein CASTEQGMNEQYF.

The V gene is TRBV12-3 or TRBV12-4, the J gene TRBJ1-6; D might be TRBD1 (5 bases). The CDR3 runs 13 residues. The V end lost 7 bases, the J end lost 6 bases, and 10 bases lay between the germline ends. CDR3 residues: CASTQGLNSPLHF. The DNA of the CDR3 is TGTGCCAGCACCCAGGGACTTAATTCACCCCTCCACTTT.